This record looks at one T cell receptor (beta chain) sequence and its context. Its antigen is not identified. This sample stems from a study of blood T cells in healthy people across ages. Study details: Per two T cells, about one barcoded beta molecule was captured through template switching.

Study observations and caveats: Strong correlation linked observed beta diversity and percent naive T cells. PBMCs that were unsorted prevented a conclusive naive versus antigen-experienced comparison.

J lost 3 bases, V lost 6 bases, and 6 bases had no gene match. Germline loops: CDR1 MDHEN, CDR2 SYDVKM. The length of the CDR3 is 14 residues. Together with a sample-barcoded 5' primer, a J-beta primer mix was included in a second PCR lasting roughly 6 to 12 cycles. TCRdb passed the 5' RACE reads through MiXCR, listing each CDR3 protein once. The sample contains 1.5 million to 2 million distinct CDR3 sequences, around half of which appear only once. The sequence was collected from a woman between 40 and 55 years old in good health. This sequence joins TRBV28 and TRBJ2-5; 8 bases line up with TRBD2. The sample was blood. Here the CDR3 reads CASRTPGGKETQYF. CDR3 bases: TGTGCCAGCAGGACCCCGGGGGGGAAAGAGACCCAGTACTTC.